This record looks at one TCR beta chain sequence and its context. V was cut by 0 bases and J by 8 bases, with 13 bases left in between. This CDR3 comprises 13 residues. Germline CDR1 reads SQVTM; CDR2 reads ANQGSEA. TCRdb re-derived calls from the 5' RACE reads in MiXCR, one entry per CDR3 protein. Among about 61,000 distinct CDR3 sequences listed, around 30% were seen once. This sequence originates from a female donor with breast cancer. V and J are TRBV29-1 and TRBJ1-1; D call uncertain. Sequenced material: tumor-infiltrating naive CD4+ T cells sorted from the breast tumor. Subset in this sample: naive CD4+ T cells, CD4+CD45RA+CD25-. DNA for the CDR3: TGCAGCGTTGAAGAAAAAAGGGCAGCAGAAGCTTTCTTT. Encoded protein: CSVEEKRAAEAFF.